This T cell receptor (beta chain) appears in the sequencing data of a study of T cells after posttransplantation cyclophosphamide. Whole-study findings and limits: Blood and skin or GI T cell repertoires showed limited TRB overlap. After PTCy, TRB diversity resembled that of CNI/methotrexate controls. Later post-transplant blood repertoires were often dominated by donor CD8+ memory clones.

From germline, CDR1 is SQVTM and CDR2 ANQGSEA. CDR3 size: 12 residues. V was cut by 3 bases and J by 1 base, with 6 bases left in between. The data were produced by immunoSEQ multiplex PCR, yet TCRdb's version contains in-frame clones alone and is incomplete. Altogether about 41,000 clones were found in the sample, and no singletons occur. This clone was seen a few times. Antigen: not known. This related bone marrow graft donor gave peripheral blood on the day of marrow donation. Sequenced sample: PBMCs. This TCR came from a man aged 25 to 40 in good health and a related stem cell transplant donor. This chain links TRBV29-1 with TRBJ1-1, with D unclear. Here the CDR3 DNA reads TGCAGCGTTGAGAGACAGAACACTGAAGCTTTCTTT. Protein sequence: CSVERQNTEAFF.